These 3 T cell receptor beta chains share one sample of origin, sequenced in a study of blood T cell repertoires in COVID-19. The protocol was immunoSEQ multiplex PCR, while the TCRdb copy is restricted to in-frame clones and leaves out a portion. The sample shows roughly 200,000 clones, roughly three quarters of them seen only once. Sequenced sample: peripheral blood. Receptors were obtained from a woman in her fifties or sixties with active or convalescent COVID-19.

The chain joins TRBV5-6 to TRBJ2-2, with a tentative D call TRBD1 (5 bases). Trimming took off 4 bases at V and 0 bases at J, with 16 bases between the two ends. Germline CDR1 SGHDT, CDR2 YYEEEE. The CDR3 runs 17 residues. The CDR3 bases are TGTGCCAGCAGCAAACAGGTCGCACTTGCGAACACCGGGGAGCTGTTTTTT. Protein product: CASSKQVALANTGELFF.

The chain has TRBV7-3 and TRBJ2-2, with unresolved D. Germline values: CDR1 SGHTA, CDR2 FQGTGA. This CDR3 spans 15 amino acids. The V and J ends lost 5 bases and 0 bases respectively, with 10 bases between them. CDR3 bases: TGTGCCAGCAGCCCGACTTTCGCGAACACCGGGGAGCTGTTTTTT. Its protein is CASSPTFANTGELFF.

V gene TRBV6-2 or TRBV6-3 combines with J gene TRBJ2-7; the D gene is possibly TRBD1 (6 bases). Germline-derived CDR1 and CDR2 are MNHEY and SVGEGT. CDR3 length: 13 residues. The V end lost 5 bases, the J end lost 6 bases, and 14 bases lay between the germline ends. In DNA, the CDR3 is TGTGCCAGCAGTGTTCAGGGGAGCGGCGAGCAGTACTTC. It encodes CASSVQGSGEQYF.